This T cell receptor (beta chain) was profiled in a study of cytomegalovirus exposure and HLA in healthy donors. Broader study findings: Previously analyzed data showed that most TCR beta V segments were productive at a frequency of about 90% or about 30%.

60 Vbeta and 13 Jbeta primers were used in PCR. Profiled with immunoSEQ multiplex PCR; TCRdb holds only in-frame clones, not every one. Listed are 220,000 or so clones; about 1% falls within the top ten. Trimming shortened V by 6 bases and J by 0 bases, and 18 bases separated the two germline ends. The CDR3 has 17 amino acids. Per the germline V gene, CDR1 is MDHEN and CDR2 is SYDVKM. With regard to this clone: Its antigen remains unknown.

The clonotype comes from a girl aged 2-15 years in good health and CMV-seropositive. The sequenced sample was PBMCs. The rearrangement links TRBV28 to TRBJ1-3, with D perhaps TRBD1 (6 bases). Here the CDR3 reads CASRPLLTGLSGNTIYF. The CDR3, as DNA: TGTGCCAGCAGGCCCCTGCTTACAGGGCTCTCTGGAAACACCATATATTTT.